This paragraph reports one T cell receptor (beta chain). Its antigen is not known. The same CDR3 is also encoded by other DNA sequences in this sample. Method: immunoSEQ multiplex PCR; TCRdb's copy keeps in-frame clones and lacks some. The sample carries about 2.3 million clones, more than 85% recorded once. This record comes from a study of shared clonotypes between healthy human individuals. The study, taken as a whole, reports: Generation probabilities were higher for clonotypes shared across all four sorted-subset donors than for unshared ones.

Germline CDR1 and CDR2: SGHTA and FQGNSA. The length of the CDR3 is 13 residues. V was clipped by 5 bases and J by 1 base, with 8 bases between them. All participating donors were Caucasian adults from Nashville, Tennessee. The sequence derives from a man aged 18-30 years in good health. Some clones in this sample may be carry-over from other donors' samples. This chain uses TRBV7-2 with TRBJ2-5, with D possibly called TRBD1 or TRBD2 (5 bases each). Sequencing was done on a sample of naive CD4+ T cells from PBMCs. Indicated subset: CD45RA+ positively selected. The CDR3 nucleotides read TGTGCCAGCAGCCCAGGGACCCAAGAGACCCAGTACTTC. It encodes CASSPGTQETQYF.